The rows below give T cell receptor beta chains drawn from one sample of a study of blood T cells in healthy people across ages. TCRdb reprocessed the 5' RACE reads via MiXCR and lists one record per CDR3 protein. The table has about 1,500,000 distinct CDR3 sequences, 42% seen once; the top ten hold 7.9%. The sequenced sample consisted of blood. Source of these receptors: a woman aged 18-30 years in good health. The CDR3 runs from the conserved cysteine through the conserved F or W. The D gene is left open where the match is weak. Expanded clones are given a class, and other clones once, few, many or no size at all.

CDR3 DNA	CDR3 protein	D gene	clone size	J gene	V gene
TGTGCCAGCAGTTTATCTGGGGAGTACACTGAAGCTTTCTTT	CASSLSGEYTEAFF	NA	NA	TRBJ1-1	TRBV28
TGTGCCAGCCGATATAGCGGGGGGCCCTACGAGCAGTACTTC	CASRYSGGPYEQYF	TRBD2	few	TRBJ2-7	TRBV12-3/TRBV12-4
TGTGCCAGCAGTTTTACGGCTAACTATGGCTACACCTTC	CASSFTANYGYTF	NA	many	TRBJ1-2	TRBV12-3/TRBV12-4
TGTGCCAGCAGTTACTCGATGGGAGCTCTAGCGGGAGCGTCTGGCACAGATACGCAGTATTTT	CASSYSMGALAGASGTDTQYF	TRBD2	few	TRBJ2-3	TRBV6-5
TGTGCCAGCAGGCCCCGACCCAACACAGATACGCAGTATTTT	CASRPRPNTDTQYF	NA	NA	TRBJ2-3	TRBV27
TGCGCCAGCAGCCAAGGACCGCGCCCCCACGAGCAGTACTTC	CASSQGPRPHEQYF	NA	NA	TRBJ2-7	TRBV4-1
TGTGCCAGCAGTTCTCCCCTTTGGGTCAATGAGCAGTTCTTC	CASSSPLWVNEQFF	NA	few	TRBJ2-1	TRBV7-9
TGTGCCAGCAGCTGGAAGATCACCGGGACAGCGATCACCGGGGAGCTGTTTTTT	CASSWKITGTAITGELFF	TRBD1	NA	TRBJ2-2	TRBV11-2
TGTGCCGTGTCAGCCCGGCGGGGGAGGGGAGATACGCAGTATTTT	CAVSARRGRGDTQYF	TRBD2	NA	TRBJ2-3	TRBV28
TGTGCCAGCAGAGGGACTAGCGGCACAGATACGCAGTATTTT	CASRGTSGTDTQYF	TRBD2	many	TRBJ2-3	TRBV2
TGTGCCAGCCTTCGTCGCCCGGCGGGAGGGCCATACAATGAGCAGTTCTTC	CASLRRPAGGPYNEQFF	TRBD2	few	TRBJ2-1	TRBV7-9
TGTGCCAGCAGTACAACAGGGAAAGGGGGCTACACCTTC	CASSTTGKGGYTF	NA	NA	TRBJ1-2	TRBV6-5
TGCAGTGCTCTGGACAGCAAGTCACCCCTCCACTTT	CSALDSKSPLHF	NA	NA	TRBJ1-6	TRBV20-1
TGTGCGACCGGGCACAGAACCTACGAGCAGTACTTC	CATGHRTYEQYF	NA	NA	TRBJ2-7	TRBV6-6
TGTGCCAGCAGTGCACTTAGGGCCGCATCTGGAAACACCATATATTTT	CASSALRAASGNTIYF	NA	NA	TRBJ1-3	TRBV2
TGTGCCAGCAGCCAAACCCGGGACAGCGAAGAGACCCAGTACTTC	CASSQTRDSEETQYF	TRBD1	few	TRBJ2-5	TRBV14
TGTGCCAGCGGACTCGGACATCCGAGCTCCTACGAGCAGTACTTC	CASGLGHPSSYEQYF	NA	few	TRBJ2-7	TRBV6-2/TRBV6-3
TGTGCCAGCAGCTCCTCGGACAAGGCAATTCAGCCCCAGCATTTT	CASSSSDKAIQPQHF	NA	NA	TRBJ1-5	TRBV7-9
TGCAGTGCCGAAAAGGACAGGTCTAACTATGGCTACACCTTC	CSAEKDRSNYGYTF	TRBD1	few	TRBJ1-2	TRBV20-1
TGTGCCAGCAGTTACTCGAAGGGTGGTGGGCTAGCGGGCTACAATGAGCAGTACTTC	CASSYSKGGGLAGYNEQYF	TRBD2	NA	TRBJ2-7	TRBV6-2/TRBV6-3
TGTGCCAGCAGCCCCGAGCGGGATACGCAGTATTTT	CASSPERDTQYF	NA	few	TRBJ2-3	TRBV18
TGTGCCAGCAGTTACGCTTTAGGGAACAATGAGCAGTTCTTC	CASSYALGNNEQFF	NA	few	TRBJ2-1	TRBV6-6
TGTGCCTCAACCGGGACAGAGTACTACGAGCAGTACTTC	CASTGTEYYEQYF	TRBD1	few	TRBJ2-7	TRBV10-3
TGCGCCAGCAGCGTGGGACTAGCGGGAGCAGGGACGGGCACAGATACGCAGTATTTT	CASSVGLAGAGTGTDTQYF	TRBD2	NA	TRBJ2-3	TRBV5-1
TGCGCCAGCAGCCAAGCCAGCGTTGGGCAGCCCCAGCATTTT	CASSQASVGQPQHF	NA	NA	TRBJ1-5	TRBV4-1
TGCAGTGCTGGACCCGGGACTACATCCTACAATGAGCGGTTCTTC	CSAGPGTTSYNERFF	TRBD2	NA	TRBJ2-1	TRBV20-1
TGCGCCAGCAGCTTGGATCCTGGGACCGGGGAGCTGTTTTTT	CASSLDPGTGELFF	NA	once	TRBJ2-2	TRBV5-1
TGCGCCAGCAGCCCGGGGGGCCGGAGGGCCTACAATGAGCAGTTCTTC	CASSPGGRRAYNEQFF	NA	NA	TRBJ2-1	TRBV4-1
TGTGCCAGCAGCCAAGATCGCCTAGCGGGGCCCCAAGAGACCCAGTACTTC	CASSQDRLAGPQETQYF	TRBD2	few	TRBJ2-5	TRBV14
TGTGCCAGCAGCTTCCGGCCCCCGGGCCAGGGTCTCTACAATGAGCAGTTCTTC	CASSFRPPGQGLYNEQFF	NA	few	TRBJ2-1	TRBV7-2
TGTGCCGGCAGCCAAGATACACAACCGGGCTACACCTTC	CAGSQDTQPGYTF	NA	NA	TRBJ1-2	TRBV4-2
TGTGCCTGGAAACCCCCGACTAGCCAAGAGACCCAGTACTTC	CAWKPPTSQETQYF	NA	once	TRBJ2-5	TRBV30
TGTGCCAGCAGTCACGGACCAGGGCTGTTCTTC	CASSHGPGLFF	NA	NA	TRBJ2-1	TRBV12-3/TRBV12-4
TGTGCCAGCAGCCAGGAGGCTAGCGGGATCGGCGCAGATACGCAGTATTTT	CASSQEASGIGADTQYF	TRBD2	NA	TRBJ2-3	TRBV3-1
TGCAGTGCTAGCGCCGCAGGACAGGGGTTTACCTACGAGCAGTACTTC	CSASAAGQGFTYEQYF	TRBD1	NA	TRBJ2-7	TRBV20-1
TGCAGTGCGCCCCTCAGGGGCTACGAGCAGTACTTC	CSAPLRGYEQYF	NA	NA	TRBJ2-7	TRBV20-1
TGCGCCAGCAGCCAAGATTTGAGCACCATATATTTT	CASSQDLSTIYF	NA	few	TRBJ1-3	TRBV4-1
TGTGCCAGCAGCCCAGAGGGGGGAAGCTCCTACAATGAGCAGTTCTTC	CASSPEGGSSYNEQFF	NA	NA	TRBJ2-1	TRBV27
TGTGCCATCAGTGTACAGAACGGGGCGGGCTACACCTTC	CAISVQNGAGYTF	NA	NA	TRBJ1-2	TRBV2
TGTGCCAGCAGTGCCATGGTGACAATCTTGAACACTGAAGCTTTCTTT	CASSAMVTILNTEAFF	NA	NA	TRBJ1-1	TRBV6-2/TRBV6-3
TGTGCCTGGAGTCCGACAGGATCCTACGAGCAGTACTTC	CAWSPTGSYEQYF	NA	NA	TRBJ2-7	TRBV30
TGTGCCATCAGCCGAGGGATCGGACAGGGCCCCCAAGAGACCCAGTACTTC	CAISRGIGQGPQETQYF	TRBD1	NA	TRBJ2-5	TRBV10-3
TGTGCCAGCAGTGGGCAGGGGGCCGGCTACACCTTC	CASSGQGAGYTF	TRBD1	NA	TRBJ1-2	TRBV2
TGTGCCAGCAGAAGGACTAGCAGCCACGAGCAGTACTTC	CASRRTSSHEQYF	TRBD2	few	TRBJ2-7	TRBV2
TGCAGTGCTAGAGTCCCCTTGGGACGAGGGGGAGAGGGTGAGCAGTACTTC	CSARVPLGRGGEGEQYF	NA	NA	TRBJ2-5	TRBV20-1
TGTGCCATCAGTGACTCGAGCTCTGGAAACACCATATATTTT	CAISDSSSGNTIYF	NA	NA	TRBJ1-3	TRBV10-3
TGCGCCAGCAGCATGGTCGAGACTGAAGCTTTCTTT	CASSMVETEAFF	NA	NA	TRBJ1-1	TRBV5-1
TGTGCCAGCAGCCAAGATCAAAGGGAAACGCAGTATTTT	CASSQDQRETQYF	NA	NA	TRBJ2-3	TRBV4-2
TGCAGTGCTAGAGATCCAGGACAGGGGGCGGGTTATGGCTACACCTTC	CSARDPGQGAGYGYTF	TRBD1	NA	TRBJ1-2	TRBV20-1
TGTGCCAGCAGAGCCACTAGCGGGGAGTCAGATACGCAGTATTTT	CASRATSGESDTQYF	TRBD2	few	TRBJ2-3	TRBV7-3
TGTGCCACCTATGACAGGGGTTGGACAGATACGCAGTATTTT	CATYDRGWTDTQYF	TRBD1	once	TRBJ2-3	TRBV6-6
TGTGCCATCAGTGAGGCAGGTCGGAGAAACTACGAGCAGTACTTC	CAISEAGRRNYEQYF	NA	once	TRBJ2-7	TRBV10-3
TGCGCCAGCAGCTTGGGACCTACCCAAAACACCGGGGAGCTGTTTTTT	CASSLGPTQNTGELFF	NA	few	TRBJ2-2	TRBV5-1